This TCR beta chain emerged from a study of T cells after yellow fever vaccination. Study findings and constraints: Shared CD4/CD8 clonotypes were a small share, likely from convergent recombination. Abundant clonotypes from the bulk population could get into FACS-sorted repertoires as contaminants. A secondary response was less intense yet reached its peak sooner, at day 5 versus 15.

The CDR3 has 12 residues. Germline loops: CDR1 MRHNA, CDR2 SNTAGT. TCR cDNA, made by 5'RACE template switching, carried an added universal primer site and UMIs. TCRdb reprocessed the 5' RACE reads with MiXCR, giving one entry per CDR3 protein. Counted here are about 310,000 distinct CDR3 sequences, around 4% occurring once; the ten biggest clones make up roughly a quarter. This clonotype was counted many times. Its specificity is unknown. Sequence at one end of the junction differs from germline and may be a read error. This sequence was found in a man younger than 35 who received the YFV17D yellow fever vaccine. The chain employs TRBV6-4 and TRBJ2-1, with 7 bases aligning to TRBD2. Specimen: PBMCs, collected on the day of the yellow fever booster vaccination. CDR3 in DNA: TGTGCCAGCAGTGACTCGGGGGGGTCCCCACACTTC. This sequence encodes CASSDSGGSPHF.